The rows below give T cell receptor beta chains drawn from one sample of a study of blood T cell repertoires in COVID-19. The assay was immunoSEQ multiplex PCR, and TCRdb's table has in-frame clones only and misses some. The sample lists some 150,000 clones; around 84% were seen once. Sequences were obtained from peripheral blood. The receptors were sampled from a human donor in a cohort sampled during active COVID-19. CDR3s include the opening cysteine and the closing phenylalanine or tryptophan. A D gene is named only where the DNA matches it firmly. Size is stated for part of the rows, as once, few or many counts, or as a class when the clone is expanded.

>TRBJ1-4|TRBV20-1|TRBD1|.
TGCAGTGCTAGAGGGGACAGGGCCACCTTTTTT
CSARGDRATFF
>TRBJ1-4|TRBV5-1|.|.
TGCGCCAGCAGCTTGGTTGGCTCCCGAGGGGAAAAACTGTTTTTT
CASSLVGSRGEKLFF
>TRBJ2-2|TRBV15|TRBD2|.
TGTGCCACCAGCTCCCGGGGGGCGAACACCGGGGAGCTGTTTTTT
CATSSRGANTGELFF
>TRBJ2-1|TRBV5-1|TRBD1|.
TGCGCCAGCAACCAAAATTCCGGGACAGGGGGCGGTGAGCAGTTCTTC
CASNQNSGTGGGEQFF
>TRBJ1-5|TRBV4-1|TRBD1|once
TGCGCCAGCAGCCCGACCAGGACAGGGGAAAGCAATCAGCCCCAGCATTTT
CASSPTRTGESNQPQHF
>TRBJ1-1|TRBV6-4|.|.
TGTGCCAGCCCCCAAAGGGGTAGGGGAAACACTGAAGCTTTCTTT
CASPQRGRGNTEAFF
>TRBJ2-5|TRBV2|TRBD2|.
TGTGCCAGCAGTGCTAGCGGGTACCAAGAGACCCAGTACTTC
CASSASGYQETQYF
>TRBJ1-1|TRBV28|TRBD1|.
TGTGCCACCCGGACAGGAGTGAACACTGAAGCTTTCTTT
CATRTGVNTEAFF
>TRBJ1-5|TRBV4-1|TRBD1|.
TGCGCCAGCAGCCAAGTAGGACAGGGCAACCAGCCCCAGCATTTT
CASSQVGQGNQPQHF
>TRBJ2-7|TRBV5-1|TRBD1|.
TGCGCCAGCAGCGTTCAGGGGGAATACTCCTACGAGCAGTACTTC
CASSVQGEYSYEQYF
>TRBJ2-3|TRBV9|TRBD2|.
TGTGCCAGCAGCCTACAACCGGCGACTAGCTTAGATACGCAGTATTTT
CASSLQPATSLDTQYF
>TRBJ1-2|TRBV18|.|.
TGTGCCAGCTCAACTTCCTCAGGAAACTGGTATGGCTACACCTTC
CASSTSSGNWYGYTF
>TRBJ2-1|TRBV5-1|TRBD2|few
TGCGCCAGCAGCTTGGGAATCCTAGCGGGAGGGCCTGTGAATGAGCAGTTCTTC
CASSLGILAGGPVNEQFF
>TRBJ2-2|TRBV5-4|.|.
TGTGCCAGCAGCTCGTCACCTGGGGAGTGGACCGGGGAGCTGTTTTTT
CASSSSPGEWTGELFF
>TRBJ2-3|TRBV2|.|.
TGTGCCAGCACCCTAGGGGCCGCCCCGACAGATACGCAGTATTTT
CASTLGAAPTDTQYF
>TRBJ1-4|TRBV11-2|.|.
TGTGCCAGCGGCCGGGAGGTGAATGAAAAACTGTTTTTT
CASGREVNEKLFF
>TRBJ2-3|TRBV7-8|TRBD2|.
TGTGCCAGCAGTCCCCTGGGGGGGAGATCAGATACGCAGTATTTT
CASSPLGGRSDTQYF
>TRBJ1-2|TRBV13|.|.
TGTGCCAGCAGTCCTGTCGCAGGAGGCTATGGCTACACCTTC
CASSPVAGGYGYTF
>TRBJ2-1|TRBV3-1/TRBV3-2|.|.
TGTGCCAGCAGCCAAGTGACGGAGAGCCCCTACAATGAGCAGTTCTTC
CASSQVTESPYNEQFF
>TRBJ1-1|TRBV11-3|.|.
TGTGCCAGCAGCTTAAAGGGGGAGGGCTCTGAAGCTTTCTTT
CASSLKGEGSEAFF
>TRBJ1-1|TRBV30|.|few
TGTGCCTGGGCCTCTTTCACTGAAGCTTTCTTT
CAWASFTEAFF
>TRBJ1-1|TRBV5-1|TRBD1|.
TGCGCCAGCAGCCGGGGGACAGTGAACACTGAAGCTTTCTTT
CASSRGTVNTEAFF
>TRBJ1-2|TRBV7-9|TRBD1|few
TGTGCCAGCAGCTTAGCGCTGACAGGGGGCGCGGACGGCTACACCTTC
CASSLALTGGADGYTF
>TRBJ2-1|TRBV5-1|.|once
TGCGCCAGCAGCATCGGGGTGGTGCTCTACAATGAGCAGTTCTTC
CASSIGVVLYNEQFF
>TRBJ2-7|TRBV7-8|.|.
TGTGCCAGCAGCTTATCCCGGGGGGCAGGATACGAGCAGTACTTC
CASSLSRGAGYEQYF
>TRBJ2-1|TRBV10-2|TRBD2|.
TGCGCCAGCAGTGAGTCGAGCGGGGGGGCCGAGAATGAGCAGTTCTTC
CASSESSGGAENEQFF
>TRBJ2-1|TRBV6-5|TRBD2|few
TGTGCCAGCAGCGCATCAGCGGGAGAGGCGGAGCAGTTCTTC
CASSASAGEAEQFF
>TRBJ2-2|TRBV9|TRBD2|.
TGTGCCAGCAGCTTGACTAGCGGGAGGGGGAACACCGGGGAGCTGTTTTTT
CASSLTSGRGNTGELFF
>TRBJ1-1|TRBV19|TRBD1|.
TGTGCCAGTAGTCGGGACAGGGGTAGGACTGAAGCTTTCTTT
CASSRDRGRTEAFF
>TRBJ1-1|TRBV28|TRBD1|.
TGTGCCAGCAGTTTGGACCCCGGGACAGGTTCTGAAGCTTTCTTT
CASSLDPGTGSEAFF
>TRBJ2-3|TRBV7-6|TRBD2|.
TGTGCCAGCAGCTCCCGACTAGCGGGGGGGCCAGGTACGCAGTATTTT
CASSSRLAGGPGTQYF